What follows are 13 T cell receptor beta chains derived from one specimen sequenced in a study of CD8 T cells in ankylosing spondylitis. TCRdb re-called the 5' RACE reads with MiXCR, one entry per CDR3 protein. This sample has roughly 260,000 distinct CDR3 sequences, with roughly 20% found just once. Input material: blood, either unsorted or a sorted T cell fraction (not recorded which). The origin of the receptors is a male donor with ankylosing spondylitis or in good health (not recorded which).

The chain recombines TRBV5-1 with TRBJ2-2; D gene ambiguous. Germline V gene data show CDR1 as SGHRS and CDR2 as YFSETQ. The CDR3 length is 18 residues. Trimming stripped 0 bases from V and 0 bases from J, with 15 bases between. The DNA of the CDR3 is TGCGCCAGCAGCTTGGAGTTGAGTTACAGAGCGAACACCGGGGAGCTGTTTTTT. Amino acid sequence: CASSLELSYRANTGELFF.

This clonotype was recorded a few times. V is TRBV20-1 and J is TRBJ2-5, with a weak D call TRBD2 (5 bases). The CDR3 consists of 15 residues. Trimming removed 2 bases from V and 5 bases from J, with 18 bases in between. The germline V gene has CDR1 DFQATT and CDR2 SNEGSKA (reference sequence). In nucleotides, the CDR3 is TGCAGTGCTAGAAAGAGAGGGAAAACTGAGGAGACCCAGTACTTC. It specifies CSARKRGKTEETQYF.

This rearrangement joins TRBV20-1 to TRBJ2-3; 11 nucleotides line up with TRBD2. Trimming took 5 bases from V and 2 from J; bases not matched to a gene: 6. Per germline, CDR1 DFQATT and CDR2 SNEGSKA (reference sequence). The CDR3 covers 15 residues. This CDR3 reads CSAGGTSGSTDTQYF. CDR3 sequence (DNA): TGCAGTGCTGGGGGGACTAGCGGATCCACAGATACGCAGTATTTT.

The chain is built from TRBV7-8 and TRBJ1-5; D is unresolved. Germline lookup yields CDR1 SGHVS and CDR2 FQNEAQ. V lost 2 bases to trimming and J lost 2 bases, with 7 bases between them. This CDR3 spans 14 amino acids. In DNA, the CDR3 is TGTGCCAGCAGCTTAACCCGGGGCAATCAGCCCCAGCATTTT. The encoded protein is CASSLTRGNQPQHF.

This clonotype was seen many times. The chain has TRBV10-3 and TRBJ2-3; 8 bases fit TRBD2. V lost 4 bases, J lost 2 bases, and 8 bases stayed unmatched. Per the germline V gene, CDR1 is ENHRY and CDR2 is SYGVKD. The CDR3 covers 16 residues. CDR3 DNA sequence: TGTGCCATCAGTGCGGCTCTAGCGGGTAACACAGATACGCAGTATTTT. It encodes CAISAALAGNTDTQYF.

The chain carries TRBV6-2 or TRBV6-3 and TRBJ1-5; tentatively, D is TRBD1 (5 bases). The V and J ends lost 2 bases and 3 bases respectively, with 11 bases between them. CDR1 and CDR2 from the germline V gene are MNHEY and SVGEGT. The CDR3 has 15 amino acids. In nucleotides, the CDR3 is TGTGCCAGCAGTTACCCTGACAGCTTCAATCAGCCCCAGCATTTT. It yields the protein CASSYPDSFNQPQHF.

The genes are TRBV29-1 and TRBJ1-2; 8 nucleotides match TRBD1. J lost 5 bases, V lost 7 bases, and 9 bases had no gene match. Germline V lookup: CDR1 SQVTM, CDR2 ANQGSEA. The CDR3 totals 13 residues. The CDR3 DNA sequence: TGCAGCGCCACGGACAGGGCTCCTTATGGCTACACCTTC. This encodes CSATDRAPYGYTF. The variable domain in full, completed from reference TRBV29-1 and TRBJ1-2, reads SAVISQKPSRDICQRGTSLTIQCQVDSQVTMMFWYRQQPGQSLTLIATANQGSEATYESGFVIDKFPISRPNLTFSTLTVSNMSPEDSSIYLCSATDRAPYGYTFGSGTRLTVV.

This chain links TRBV3-1 with TRBJ1-2; weak D call: TRBD1 (5 bases). Germline V gene sequence: CDR1 LGHDT, CDR2 YNNKEL (reference sequence). The CDR3 extends over 13 amino acids. V was pared by 6 bases and J by 8 bases, with 16 bases between. DNA of the CDR3: TGTGCCAGCAGTCCTCGGGGGGATAGAGGCTACACCTTC. Translated, it gives CASSPRGDRGYTF.

This clonotype has only a few counts. The genes are TRBV5-4 and TRBJ2-1; no clear D. This CDR3 spans 16 amino acids. Trimming cost V 0 bases and J 3 bases, with 13 bases left between them. CDR1 is SGHNT and CDR2 is YYREEE in the germline V gene (reference sequence). CDR3 coding DNA: TGTGCCAGCAGCTTGGGGGGTGGAACTCTCTACAATGAGCAGTTCTTC. Translated: CASSLGGGTLYNEQFF.

The J gene is TRBJ1-5, the V gene TRBV5-1, with D possibly matching TRBD1 (5 bases). The germline CDR1 and CDR2 sequences are SGHRS and YFSETQ. This CDR3 spans 15 amino acids. V was cut by 0 bases and J by 4 bases, with 11 bases left in between. The CDR3 DNA follows: TGCGCCAGCAGCTTGGAAGGGGCGGTGAATCAGCCCCAGCATTTT. This gives the protein CASSLEGAVNQPQHF. Full variable domain (outside the CDR3, taken from reference TRBV5-1 and TRBJ1-5): KAGVTQTPRYLIKTRGQQVTLSCSPISGHRSVSWYQQTPGQGLQFLFEYFSETQRNKGNFPGRFSGRQFSNSRSEMNVSTLELGDSALYLCASSLEGAVNQPQHFGDGTRLSIL.

V usage is TRBV2 and J usage is TRBJ2-2, with 13 nucleotides matching TRBD2. There are 15 residues in the CDR3. Germline CDR1 is SNHLY and CDR2 is FYNNEI. The trim removed 8 bases at V and 6 bases at J, leaving 6 bases unmatched. For the CDR3, the DNA is TGTGCCAGCGGGACTAGCGGGGCCCTGCCCGGGGAGCTGTTTTTT. It encodes CASGTSGALPGELFF.

This clonotype was counted a few times. The genes are TRBV2 and TRBJ2-3, with a possible D match to TRBD2 (6 bases). CDR1 is SNHLY and CDR2 is FYNNEI in the germline V gene. The V end lost 6 bases, the J end lost 6 bases, and 22 bases lay between the germline ends. The CDR3 extends over 16 amino acids. CDR3 sequence: CASSLPLRGDGDTQYF. CDR3 coding DNA: TGTGCCAGCAGCCTCCCCCTTCGCGGGGACGGGGATACGCAGTATTTT.

Turning to this clonotype: A read error may produce the germline difference seen at one junction end. V usage is TRBV2 and J usage is TRBJ2-1, with 10 bases fitting TRBD2. CDR1 SNHLY and CDR2 FYNNEI come from the germline V gene. This CDR3 contains 14 residues. The CDR3 DNA sequence: TGTGCCAGCAGTCAAGCGGGGGGGCTGAATGAGCAGTTCTTC. This encodes CASSQAGGLNEQFF.